This note documents a single T cell receptor beta chain sequence. Germline V gene lookup returns CDR1 SGHVS and CDR2 FNYEAQ. V lost 6 bases to trimming and J lost 5 bases; unmatched junction nucleotides: 13. This CDR3 comprises 17 residues. Amplification used 60 Vbeta primers and 13 Jbeta primers. Libraries were prepared by immunoSEQ multiplex PCR; TCRdb keeps only in-frame clonotypes and omits some of them. The sample holds around 160,000 clones, about four fifths seen once. The sample originates from a study of cytomegalovirus exposure and HLA in healthy donors. The clonotype was recovered from a male donor in good health and CMV-seropositive. Sequencing was performed on PBMCs. The gene calls are TRBV7-6 and TRBJ2-1; 10 bases agree with TRBD2. DNA for the CDR3: TGTGCCAGCAGTTCACCCCGAAGCGGGGGGGGGAACAATGAGCAGTTCTTC. It yields the protein CASSSPRSGGGNNEQFF.